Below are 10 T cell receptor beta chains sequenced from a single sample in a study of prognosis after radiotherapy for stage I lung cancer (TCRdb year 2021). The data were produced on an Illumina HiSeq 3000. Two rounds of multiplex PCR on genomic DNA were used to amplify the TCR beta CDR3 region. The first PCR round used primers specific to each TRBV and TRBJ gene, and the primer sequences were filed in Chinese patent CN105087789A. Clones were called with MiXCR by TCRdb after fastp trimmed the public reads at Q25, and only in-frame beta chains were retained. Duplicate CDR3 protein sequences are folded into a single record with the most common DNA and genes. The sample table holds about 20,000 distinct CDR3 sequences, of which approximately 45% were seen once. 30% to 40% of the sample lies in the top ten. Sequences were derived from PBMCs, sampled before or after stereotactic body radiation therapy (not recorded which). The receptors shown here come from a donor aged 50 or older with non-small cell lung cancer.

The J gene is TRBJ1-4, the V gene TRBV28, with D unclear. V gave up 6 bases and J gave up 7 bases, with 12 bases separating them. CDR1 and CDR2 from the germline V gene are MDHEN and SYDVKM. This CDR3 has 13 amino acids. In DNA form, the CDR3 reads TGTGCCAGCAGCCCCTCGGGGAGTGAAAAACTGTTTTTT. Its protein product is CASSPSGSEKLFF.

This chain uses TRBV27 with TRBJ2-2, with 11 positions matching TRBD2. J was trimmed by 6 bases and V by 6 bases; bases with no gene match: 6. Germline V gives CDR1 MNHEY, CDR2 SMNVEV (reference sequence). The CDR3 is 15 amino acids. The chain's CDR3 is CASRSGTSGPGELFF. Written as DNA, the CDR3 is TGTGCCAGCAGATCCGGGACTAGCGGCCCCGGGGAGCTGTTTTTT.

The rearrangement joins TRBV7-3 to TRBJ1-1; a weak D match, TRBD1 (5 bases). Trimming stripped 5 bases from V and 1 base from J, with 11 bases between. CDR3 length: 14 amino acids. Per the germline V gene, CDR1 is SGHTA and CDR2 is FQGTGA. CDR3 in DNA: TGTGCCAGCAGCCCCAGGGACTCGAACACTGAAGCTTTCTTT. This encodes CASSPRDSNTEAFF.

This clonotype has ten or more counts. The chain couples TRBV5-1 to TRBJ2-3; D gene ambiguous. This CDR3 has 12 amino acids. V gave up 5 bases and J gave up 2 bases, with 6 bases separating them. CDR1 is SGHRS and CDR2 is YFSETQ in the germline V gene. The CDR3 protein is CASSVHTDTQYF. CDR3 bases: TGCGCCAGCAGTGTACACACAGATACGCAGTATTTT.

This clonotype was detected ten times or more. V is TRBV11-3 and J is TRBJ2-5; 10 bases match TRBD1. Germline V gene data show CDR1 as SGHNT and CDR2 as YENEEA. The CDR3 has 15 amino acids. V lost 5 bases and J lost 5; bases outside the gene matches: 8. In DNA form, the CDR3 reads TGTGCCAGCAGCCCGGAGACAGGGGGCGGGGAGACCCAGTACTTC. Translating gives CASSPETGGGETQYF. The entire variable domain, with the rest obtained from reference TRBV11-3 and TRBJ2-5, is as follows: EAGVVQSPRYKIIEKKQPVAFWCNPISGHNTLYWYLQNLGQGPELLIRYENEEAVDDSQLPKDRFSAERLKGVDSTLKIQPAELGDSAVYLCASSPETGGGETQYFGPGTRLLVL.

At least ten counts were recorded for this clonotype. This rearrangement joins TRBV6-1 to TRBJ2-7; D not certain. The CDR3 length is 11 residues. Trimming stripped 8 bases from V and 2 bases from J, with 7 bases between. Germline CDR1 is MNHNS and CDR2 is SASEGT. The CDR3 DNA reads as TGTGCCAGCGCCTGGGCCTACGAGCAGTACTTC. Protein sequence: CASAWAYEQYF.

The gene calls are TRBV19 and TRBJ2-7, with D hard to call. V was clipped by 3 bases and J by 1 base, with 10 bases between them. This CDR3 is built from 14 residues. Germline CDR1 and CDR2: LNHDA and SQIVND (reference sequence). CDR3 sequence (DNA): TGTGCCAGTAGTATCAACGCACCGTCCTACGAGCAGTACTTC. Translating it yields CASSINAPSYEQYF.

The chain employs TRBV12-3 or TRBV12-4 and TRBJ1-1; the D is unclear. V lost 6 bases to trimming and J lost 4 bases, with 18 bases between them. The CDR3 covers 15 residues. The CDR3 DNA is TGTGCCAGCAGGATCCAATACCCGGCAAGCACTGAAGCTTTCTTT. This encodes CASRIQYPASTEAFF.

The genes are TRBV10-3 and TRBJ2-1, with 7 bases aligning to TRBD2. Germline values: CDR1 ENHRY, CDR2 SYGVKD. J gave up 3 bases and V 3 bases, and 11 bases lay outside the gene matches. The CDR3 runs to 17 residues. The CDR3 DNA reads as TGTGCCATCAGTGATCCTACTAGCGCCAGGATCTACAATGAGCAGTTCTTC. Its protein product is CAISDPTSARIYNEQFF.

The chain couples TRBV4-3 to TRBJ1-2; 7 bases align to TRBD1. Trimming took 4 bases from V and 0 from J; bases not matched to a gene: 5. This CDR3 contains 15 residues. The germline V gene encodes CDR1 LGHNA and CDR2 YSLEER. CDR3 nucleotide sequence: TGCGCCAGCAGCCGAGCAGGGGGTGCTAACTATGGCTACACCTTC. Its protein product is CASSRAGGANYGYTF.